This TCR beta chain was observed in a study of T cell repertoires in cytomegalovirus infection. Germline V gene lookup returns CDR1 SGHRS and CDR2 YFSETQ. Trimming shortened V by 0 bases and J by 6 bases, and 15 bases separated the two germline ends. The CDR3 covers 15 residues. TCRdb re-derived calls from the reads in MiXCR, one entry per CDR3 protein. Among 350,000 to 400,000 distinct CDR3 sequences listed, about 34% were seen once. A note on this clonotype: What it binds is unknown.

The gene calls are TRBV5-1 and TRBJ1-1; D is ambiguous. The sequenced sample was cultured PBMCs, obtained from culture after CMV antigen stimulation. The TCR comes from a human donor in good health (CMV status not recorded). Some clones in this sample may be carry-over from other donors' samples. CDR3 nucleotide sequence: TGCGCCAGCAGCTTGGCCGTACACGCGGTGGCTGAAGCTTTCTTT. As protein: CASSLAVHAVAEAFF.